This passage covers 8 T cell receptor beta chains from one sample sequenced in a study of regulatory T cells in long-lasting Graves disease. The authors built TCR beta libraries using iRepertoire HTBI primers and Arm-PCR of CDR3 regions. MiXCR, run by TCRdb on the multiplex PCR reads, gives a single entry per CDR3 protein. The sample lists approximately 560,000 distinct CDR3 sequences, 16% seen once, with 9.5% to 15% in the top ten. Sample time point: newly diagnosed GD, antithyroid drugs for less than 3 months. Extracted PBMC RNA gave rise to the TCR library. Separately, the same data were catalogued under a study of T cells in Graves' hyperthyroidism and ophthalmopathy.

Sequenced material: peripheral blood mononuclear cells (PBMCs), taken at new diagnosis, from a patient treated with antithyroid drugs. The receptor set was obtained from a man between 18 and 29 years old with Graves disease.

This clonotype has at least ten counts. This chain joins TRBV3-1 and TRBJ2-1; 9 bases line up with TRBD1. The germline gives CDR1 LGHDT, CDR2 YNNKEL (reference sequence). The CDR3 covers 15 residues. V was clipped by 7 bases and J by 4 bases; unmatched bases: 8. The CDR3, as DNA: TGTGCCAGCACCCCAGGGGACAGGGAATACAATGAGCAGTTCTTC. It is translated as CASTPGDREYNEQFF.

The chain combines TRBV5-1 with TRBJ2-2; D perhaps matches TRBD2 (5 bases). Trimming removed 1 base at V and 3 bases at J, with 7 bases between. CDR1 is SGHRS and CDR2 is YFSETQ in the germline V gene. The CDR3 is 14 amino acids. CDR3: CASSLNGDTGELFF. The CDR3 DNA sequence: TGCGCCAGCAGCTTGAACGGGGACACCGGGGAGCTGTTTTTT. Full variable domain (missing parts from reference TRBV5-1 and TRBJ2-2): KAGVTQTPRYLIKTRGQQVTLSCSPISGHRSVSWYQQTPGQGLQFLFEYFSETQRNKGNFPGRFSGRQFSNSRSEMNVSTLELGDSALYLCASSLNGDTGELFFGEGSRLTVL.

Only a few counts were recorded for this clonotype. The CDR3 loop reads CASSPVETPDTQYF. The CDR3 bases are TGTGCCAGCTCACCAGTGGAGACTCCAGATACGCAGTATTTT. V is TRBV18 and J is TRBJ2-3; D gene uncertain. CDR1 and CDR2 from the germline V gene are KGHSH and LQKENI. The CDR3 totals 14 residues. The V and J ends lost 2 bases and 4 bases respectively, with 10 bases between them.

There are many counts of this clonotype. This rearrangement joins TRBV28 to TRBJ2-3; D not resolved. This CDR3 spans 12 amino acids. Trimming took 5 bases from V and 4 from J, leaving 7 bases between them. Germline V gene data show CDR1 as MDHEN and CDR2 as SYDVKM. The CDR3 coding sequence is TGTGCCAGCAGTCAGGAAGCAGATACGCAGTATTTT. Translating gives CASSQEADTQYF.

The chain employs TRBV19 and TRBJ2-7, with 9 bases that match TRBD1. V shed 7 bases, J shed 7 bases, and the junction held 14 bases outside the gene matches. This CDR3 comprises 15 residues. Germline V gives CDR1 LNHDA, CDR2 SQIVND (reference sequence). The CDR3 nucleotides read TGTGCCAGTACCTCCGGGACAGGGTTAACGTGGGAGCAGTACTTC. Its protein is CASTSGTGLTWEQYF.

V usage is TRBV20-1 and J usage is TRBJ1-2; perhaps TRBD1 as D (6 bases). The CDR3 is 13 amino acids. V was cut by 0 bases and J by 6 bases, with 11 bases left in between. Germline loops: CDR1 DFQATT, CDR2 SNEGSKA (reference sequence). CDR3 sequence: CSARDYREDGYTF. CDR3 in DNA: TGCAGTGCTAGAGATTACAGGGAGGATGGCTACACCTTC.

This clonotype was seen ten or more times. The chain recombines TRBV6-5 with TRBJ2-2, with TRBD2 as a possible D gene (5 bases). The CDR3 is made up of 17 amino acids. The germline V and J ends were trimmed by 0 bases and 7 bases, with 18 bases remaining between them. The germline gives CDR1 MNHEY, CDR2 SVGAGI. DNA of the CDR3: TGTGCCAGCAGTTACTCGAGGCTCCAACCGGGGAGCGGGGAGCTGTTTTTT. Its translation: CASSYSRLQPGSGELFF.

This clonotype came up a few times. CDR3: CASSPGSWRGIYEQYF. The CDR3 region has the DNA TGTGCCAGCTCACCCGGGTCATGGAGGGGGATATACGAGCAGTACTTC. J is TRBJ2-7 and V is TRBV18; D may be TRBD1 or TRBD2 (6 bases each). The CDR3 covers 16 residues. Germline CDR1 reads KGHSH; CDR2 reads LQKENI. V lost 3 bases and J lost 4, with 19 bases in between.